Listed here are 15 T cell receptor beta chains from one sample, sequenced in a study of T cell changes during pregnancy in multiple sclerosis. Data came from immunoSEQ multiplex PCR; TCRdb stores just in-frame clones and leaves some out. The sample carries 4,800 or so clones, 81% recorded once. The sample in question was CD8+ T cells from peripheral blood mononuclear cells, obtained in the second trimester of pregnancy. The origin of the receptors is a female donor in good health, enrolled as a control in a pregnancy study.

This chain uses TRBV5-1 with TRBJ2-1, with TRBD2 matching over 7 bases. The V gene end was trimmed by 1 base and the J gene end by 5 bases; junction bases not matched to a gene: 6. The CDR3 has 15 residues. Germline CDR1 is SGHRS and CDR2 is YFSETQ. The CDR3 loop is CASSLSLAVNNEQFF. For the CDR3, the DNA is TGCGCCAGCAGCTTGAGTCTAGCGGTTAACAATGAGCAGTTCTTC.

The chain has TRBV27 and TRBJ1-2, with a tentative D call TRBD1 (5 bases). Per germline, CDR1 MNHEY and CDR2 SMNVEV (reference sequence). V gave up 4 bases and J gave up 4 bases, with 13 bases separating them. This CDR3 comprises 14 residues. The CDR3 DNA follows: TGTGCCAGCAGTTCTTATCAGGGTACCTATGGCTACACCTTC. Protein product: CASSSYQGTYGYTF.

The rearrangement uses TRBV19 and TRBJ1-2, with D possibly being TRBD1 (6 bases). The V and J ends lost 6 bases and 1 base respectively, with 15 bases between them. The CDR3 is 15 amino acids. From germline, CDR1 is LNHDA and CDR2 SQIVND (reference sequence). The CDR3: CASSPTGTNNYGYTF. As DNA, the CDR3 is TGTGCCAGTAGCCCTACCGGGACAAATAACTATGGCTACACCTTC. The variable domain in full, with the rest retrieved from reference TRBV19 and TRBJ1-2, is DGGITQSPKYLFRKEGQNVTLSCEQNLNHDAMYWYRQDPGQGLRLIYYSQIVNDFQKGDIAEGYSVSREKKESFPLTVTSAQKNPTAFYLCASSPTGTNNYGYTFGSGTRLTVV.

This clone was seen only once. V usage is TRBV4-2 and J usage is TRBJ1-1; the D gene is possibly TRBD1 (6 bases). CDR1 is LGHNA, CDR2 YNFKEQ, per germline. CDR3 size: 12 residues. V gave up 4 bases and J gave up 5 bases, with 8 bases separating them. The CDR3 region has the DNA TGTGCCAGCAGCCGAGGGACAACTGAAGCTTTCTTT. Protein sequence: CASSRGTTEAFF.

The CDR3 region has the DNA TGTGCCTGGACCCTGGGGACAGGTCTATATGGCTACACCTTC. Its translation is CAWTLGTGLYGYTF. The chain employs TRBV30 and TRBJ1-2; 8 nucleotides align to TRBD1. Germline loops: CDR1 GTSNPN, CDR2 SVGIG (reference sequence). The junction had 9 bases not matched to a gene; V was cut back by 4 bases and J by 5 bases. CDR3 size: 14 residues.

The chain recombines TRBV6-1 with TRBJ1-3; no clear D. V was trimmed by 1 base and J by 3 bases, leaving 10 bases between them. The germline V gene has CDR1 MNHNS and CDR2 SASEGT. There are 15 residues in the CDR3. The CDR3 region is CASSEGDEGGNTIYF. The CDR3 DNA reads TGTGCCAGCAGTGAAGGGGATGAGGGTGGAAACACCATATATTTT.

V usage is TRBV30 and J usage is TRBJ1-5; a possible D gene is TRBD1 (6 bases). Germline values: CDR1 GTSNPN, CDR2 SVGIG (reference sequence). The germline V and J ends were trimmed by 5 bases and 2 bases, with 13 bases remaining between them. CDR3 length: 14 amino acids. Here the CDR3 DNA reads TGTGCCTGGTCCAGGGGAAGCGGCAATCAGCCCCAGCATTTT. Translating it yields CAWSRGSGNQPQHF.

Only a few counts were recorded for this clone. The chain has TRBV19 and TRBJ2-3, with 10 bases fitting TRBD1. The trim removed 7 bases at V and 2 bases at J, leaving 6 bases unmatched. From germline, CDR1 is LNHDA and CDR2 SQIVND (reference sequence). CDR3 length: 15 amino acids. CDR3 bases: TGTGCCAGTACCAGCGGGACAGGGGCCACAGATACGCAGTATTTT. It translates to CASTSGTGATDTQYF.

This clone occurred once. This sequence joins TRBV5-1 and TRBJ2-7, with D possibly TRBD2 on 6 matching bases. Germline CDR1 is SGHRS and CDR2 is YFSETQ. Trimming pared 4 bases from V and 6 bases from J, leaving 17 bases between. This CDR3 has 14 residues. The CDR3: CASSPSGTAGEQYF. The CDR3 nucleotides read TGCGCCAGCAGCCCCTCCGGGACTGCGGGCGAGCAGTACTTC. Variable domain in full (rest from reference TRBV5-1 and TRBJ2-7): KAGVTQTPRYLIKTRGQQVTLSCSPISGHRSVSWYQQTPGQGLQFLFEYFSETQRNKGNFPGRFSGRQFSNSRSEMNVSTLELGDSALYLCASSPSGTAGEQYFGPGTRLTVT.

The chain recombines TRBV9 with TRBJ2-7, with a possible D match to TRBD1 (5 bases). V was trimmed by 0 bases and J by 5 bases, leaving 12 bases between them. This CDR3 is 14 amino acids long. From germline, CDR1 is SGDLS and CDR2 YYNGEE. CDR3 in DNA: TGTGCCAGCAGCGTAGGGCAGGGTGACGACGAGCAGTACTTC. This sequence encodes CASSVGQGDDEQYF.

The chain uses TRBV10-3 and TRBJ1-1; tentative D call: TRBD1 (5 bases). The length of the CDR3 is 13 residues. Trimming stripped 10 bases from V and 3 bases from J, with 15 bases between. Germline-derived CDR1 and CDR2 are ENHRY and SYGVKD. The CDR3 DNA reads TGTGCCACTCGGGGGGATCCTGACACTGAAGCTTTCTTT. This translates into CATRGDPDTEAFF.

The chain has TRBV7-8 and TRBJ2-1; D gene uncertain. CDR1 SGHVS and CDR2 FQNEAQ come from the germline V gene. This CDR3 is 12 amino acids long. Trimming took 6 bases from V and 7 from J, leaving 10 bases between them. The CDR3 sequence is CASSLRSNEQFF. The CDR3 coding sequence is TGTGCCAGCAGTCTAAGATCGAATGAGCAGTTCTTC.

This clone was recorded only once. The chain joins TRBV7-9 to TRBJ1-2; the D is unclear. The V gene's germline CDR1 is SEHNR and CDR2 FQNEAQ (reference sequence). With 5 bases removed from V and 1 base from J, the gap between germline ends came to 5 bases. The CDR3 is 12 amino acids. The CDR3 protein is CASSQNNYGYTF. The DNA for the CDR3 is TGTGCCAGCAGCCAAAATAACTATGGCTACACCTTC.

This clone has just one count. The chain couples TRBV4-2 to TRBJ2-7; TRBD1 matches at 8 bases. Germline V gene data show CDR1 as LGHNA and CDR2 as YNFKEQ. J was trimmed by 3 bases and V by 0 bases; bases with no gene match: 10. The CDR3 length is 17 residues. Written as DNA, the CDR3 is TGTGCCAGCAGCCAAGAGGGGACGGGACAGGCATACTACGAGCAGTACTTC. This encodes CASSQEGTGQAYYEQYF.

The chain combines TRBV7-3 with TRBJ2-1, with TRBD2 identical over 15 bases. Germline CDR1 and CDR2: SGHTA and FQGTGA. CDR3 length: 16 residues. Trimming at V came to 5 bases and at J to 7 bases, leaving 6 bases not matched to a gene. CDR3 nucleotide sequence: TGTGCCAGCAGCGCAGGGGGGACTAGCGGGGGGAATGAGCAGTTCTTC. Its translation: CASSAGGTSGGNEQFF.